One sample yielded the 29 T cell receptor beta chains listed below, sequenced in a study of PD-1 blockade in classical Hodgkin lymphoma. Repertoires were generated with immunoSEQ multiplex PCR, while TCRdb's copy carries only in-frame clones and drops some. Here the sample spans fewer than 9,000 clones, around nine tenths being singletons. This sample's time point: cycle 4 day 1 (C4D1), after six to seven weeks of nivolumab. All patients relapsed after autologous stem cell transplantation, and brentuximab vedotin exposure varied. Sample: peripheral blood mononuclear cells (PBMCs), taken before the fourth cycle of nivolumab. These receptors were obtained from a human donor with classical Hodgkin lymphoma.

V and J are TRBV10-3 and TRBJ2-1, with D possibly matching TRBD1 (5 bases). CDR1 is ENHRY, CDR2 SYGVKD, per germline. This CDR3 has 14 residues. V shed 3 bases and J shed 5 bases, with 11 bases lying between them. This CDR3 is CAISDIQGHNEQFF. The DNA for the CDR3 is TGTGCCATCAGTGATATCCAGGGTCACAATGAGCAGTTCTTC.

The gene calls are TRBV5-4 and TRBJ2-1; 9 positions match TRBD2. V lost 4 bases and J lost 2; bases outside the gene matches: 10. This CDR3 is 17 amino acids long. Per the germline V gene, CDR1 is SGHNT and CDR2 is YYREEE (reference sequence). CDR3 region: CASSQQGGRAPYNEQFF. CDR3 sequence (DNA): TGTGCCAGCAGCCAGCAGGGCGGGAGGGCTCCCTACAATGAGCAGTTCTTC.

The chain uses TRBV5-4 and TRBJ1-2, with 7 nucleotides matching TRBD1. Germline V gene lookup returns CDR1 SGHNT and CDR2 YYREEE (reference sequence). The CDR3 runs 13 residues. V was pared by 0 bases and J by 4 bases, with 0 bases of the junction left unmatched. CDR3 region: CASSLDRGYGYTF. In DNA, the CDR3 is TGTGCCAGCAGCTTGGACAGGGGCTATGGCTACACCTTC.

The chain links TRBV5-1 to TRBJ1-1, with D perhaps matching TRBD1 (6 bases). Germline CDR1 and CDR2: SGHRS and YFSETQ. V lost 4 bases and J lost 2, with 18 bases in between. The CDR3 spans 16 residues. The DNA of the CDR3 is TGCGCCAGCAGCACGTCCCCGTTGGGGGCTAACACTGAAGCTTTCTTT. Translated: CASSTSPLGANTEAFF. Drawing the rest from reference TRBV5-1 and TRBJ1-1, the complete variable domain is KAGVTQTPRYLIKTRGQQVTLSCSPISGHRSVSWYQQTPGQGLQFLFEYFSETQRNKGNFPGRFSGRQFSNSRSEMNVSTLELGDSALYLCASSTSPLGANTEAFFGQGTRLTVV.

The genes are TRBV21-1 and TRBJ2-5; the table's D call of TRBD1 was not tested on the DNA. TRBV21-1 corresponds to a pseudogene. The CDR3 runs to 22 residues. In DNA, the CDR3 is TGTGCCATAAGGACAAGCAAGTCAAGAGACCCATCCCGGCCCCGCTACCAAGAGACCCAGTACTTC. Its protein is CAIRTSKSRDPSRPRYQETQYF.

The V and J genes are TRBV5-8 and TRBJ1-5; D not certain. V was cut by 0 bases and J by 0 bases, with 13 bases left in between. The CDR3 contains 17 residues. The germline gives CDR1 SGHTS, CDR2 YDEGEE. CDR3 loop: CASSLGAQRDSNQPQHF. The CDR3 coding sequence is TGTGCCAGCAGCTTGGGAGCCCAAAGAGATAGCAATCAGCCCCAGCATTTT.

The CDR3 DNA sequence: TGCGCCAGCAGCCAATCCCGGGCGTCAAGCGAGCAGTTCTTC. Translated, it gives CASSQSRASSEQFF. The gene calls are TRBV4-3 and TRBJ2-1; D ambiguous. Between the trimmed V and J ends, which lost 2 bases and 10 bases, there was a span of 15 bases. There are 14 residues in the CDR3. Germline V CDR1 and CDR2: LGHNA, YSLEER.

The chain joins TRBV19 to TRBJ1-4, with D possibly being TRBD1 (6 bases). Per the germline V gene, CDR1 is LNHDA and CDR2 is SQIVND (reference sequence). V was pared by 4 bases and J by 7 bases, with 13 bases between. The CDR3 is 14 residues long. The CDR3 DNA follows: TGTGCCAGTAGTACCAGGGGATGGTTTGAAAAACTGTTTTTT. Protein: CASSTRGWFEKLFF.

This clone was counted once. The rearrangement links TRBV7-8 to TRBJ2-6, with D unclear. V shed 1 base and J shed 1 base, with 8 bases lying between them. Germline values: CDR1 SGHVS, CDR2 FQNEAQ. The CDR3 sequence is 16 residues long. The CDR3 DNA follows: TGTGCCAGCAGCTTAGGTATATATTCTGGGGCCAACGTCCTGACTTTC. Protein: CASSLGIYSGANVLTF. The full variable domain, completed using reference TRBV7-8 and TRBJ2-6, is GAGVSQSPRYKVAKRGQDVALRCDPISGHVSLFWYQQALGQGPEFLTYFQNEAQLDKSGLPSDRFFAERPEGSVSTLKIQRTQQEDSAVYLCASSLGIYSGANVLTFGAGSRLTVL.

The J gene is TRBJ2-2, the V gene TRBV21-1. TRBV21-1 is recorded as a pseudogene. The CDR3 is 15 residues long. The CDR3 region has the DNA TGTGCCAGCAGCAAATTAAATGAGAACACCGGGGAGCTGTTTTTT. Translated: CASSKLNENTGELFF.

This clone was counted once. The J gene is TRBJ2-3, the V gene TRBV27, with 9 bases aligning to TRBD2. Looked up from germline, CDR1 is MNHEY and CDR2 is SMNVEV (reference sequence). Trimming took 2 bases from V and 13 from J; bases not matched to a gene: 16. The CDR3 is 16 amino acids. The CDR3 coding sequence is TGTGCCAGCAGTTTAAAATTATCGGCTAGCGGGACACATGAGTATTTT. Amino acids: CASSLKLSASGTHEYF.

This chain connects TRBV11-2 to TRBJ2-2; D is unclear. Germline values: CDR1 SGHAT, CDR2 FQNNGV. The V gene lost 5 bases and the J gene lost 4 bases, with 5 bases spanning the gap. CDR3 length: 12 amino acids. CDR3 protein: CASSPPTGELFF. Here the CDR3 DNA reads TGTGCCAGCAGCCCTCCCACCGGGGAGCTGTTTTTT.

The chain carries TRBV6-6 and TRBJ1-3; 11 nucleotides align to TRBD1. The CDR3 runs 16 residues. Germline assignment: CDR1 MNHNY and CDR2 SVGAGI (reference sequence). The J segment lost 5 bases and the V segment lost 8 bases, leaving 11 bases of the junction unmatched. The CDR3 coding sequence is TGTGCCAGCTCTACAAGGGGGACAGGGGGGAGAAACACCATATATTTT. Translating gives CASSTRGTGGRNTIYF.

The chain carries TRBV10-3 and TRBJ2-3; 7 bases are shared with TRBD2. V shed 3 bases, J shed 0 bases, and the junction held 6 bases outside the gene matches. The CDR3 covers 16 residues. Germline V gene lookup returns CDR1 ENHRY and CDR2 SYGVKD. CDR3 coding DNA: TGTGCCATCAGTGAACCAGGACTAGTCAGCACAGATACGCAGTATTTT. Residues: CAISEPGLVSTDTQYF.

The CDR3 region is CASSMGSGLGDTQYF. For the CDR3, the DNA is TGTGCCAGTAGTATGGGTAGCGGCCTCGGCGATACGCAGTATTTT. The gene calls are TRBV19 and TRBJ2-3; TRBD2 is a possible D gene (6 bases). CDR1 and CDR2 (germline): LNHDA, SQIVND (reference sequence). The V and J ends lost 3 bases and 6 bases respectively, with 16 bases between them. This CDR3 is 15 amino acids long.

The CDR3 nucleotides are TGTGCCAGCAGCTCGAGCAGGGGAGGGGTAGAGACCCAGTACTTC. This encodes CASSSSRGGVETQYF. The rearrangement links TRBV11-2 to TRBJ2-5, with D possibly being TRBD2 (7 bases). Per germline, CDR1 SGHAT and CDR2 FQNNGV. The CDR3 runs 15 residues. V lost 4 bases and J lost 4, with 16 bases in between.

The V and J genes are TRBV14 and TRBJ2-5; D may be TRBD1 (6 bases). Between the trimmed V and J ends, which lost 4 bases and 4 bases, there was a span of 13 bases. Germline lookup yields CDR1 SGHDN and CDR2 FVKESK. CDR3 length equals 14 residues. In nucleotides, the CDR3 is TGTGCCAGCAGCCCGAACAGGGTAGGAGAGACCCAGTACTTC. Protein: CASSPNRVGETQYF.

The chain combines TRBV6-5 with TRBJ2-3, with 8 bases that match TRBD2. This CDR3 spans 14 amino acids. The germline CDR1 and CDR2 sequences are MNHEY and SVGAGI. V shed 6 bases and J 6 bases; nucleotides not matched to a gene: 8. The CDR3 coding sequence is TGTGCCAGCAGGCGACTAGCGTCTGGGGATACGCAGTATTTT. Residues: CASRRLASGDTQYF.

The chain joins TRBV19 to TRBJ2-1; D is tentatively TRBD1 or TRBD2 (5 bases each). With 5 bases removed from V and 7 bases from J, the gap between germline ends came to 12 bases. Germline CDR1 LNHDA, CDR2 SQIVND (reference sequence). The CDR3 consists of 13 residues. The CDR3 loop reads CASSASGPNEQFF. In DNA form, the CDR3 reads TGTGCCAGTAGTGCCTCGGGACCAAATGAGCAGTTCTTC.

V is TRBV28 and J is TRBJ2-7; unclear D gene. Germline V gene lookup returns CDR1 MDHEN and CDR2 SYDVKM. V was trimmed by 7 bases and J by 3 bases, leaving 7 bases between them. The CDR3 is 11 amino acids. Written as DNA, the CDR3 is TGTGCCAGCACCACGGGCTACGAGCAGTACTTC. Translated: CASTTGYEQYF. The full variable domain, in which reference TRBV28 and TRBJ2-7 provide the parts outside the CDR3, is DVKVTQSSRYLVKRTGEKVFLECVQDMDHENMFWYRQDPGLGLRLIYFSYDVKMKEKGDIPEGYSVSREKKERFSLILESASTNQTSMYLCASTTGYEQYFGPGTRLTVT.

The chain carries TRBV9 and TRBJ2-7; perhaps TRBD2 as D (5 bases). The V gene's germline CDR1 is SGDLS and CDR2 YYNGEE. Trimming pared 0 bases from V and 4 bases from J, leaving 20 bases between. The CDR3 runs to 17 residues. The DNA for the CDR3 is TGTGCCAGCAGCGTAGAACCCGGGTTGGGTGACTATTACGAGCAGTACTTC. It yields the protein CASSVEPGLGDYYEQYF.

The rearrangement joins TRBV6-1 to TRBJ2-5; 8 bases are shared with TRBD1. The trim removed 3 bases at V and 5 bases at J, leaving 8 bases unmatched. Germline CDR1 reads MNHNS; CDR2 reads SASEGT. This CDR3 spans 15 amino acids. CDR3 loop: CASSDTHRGFETQYF. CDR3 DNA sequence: TGTGCCAGCAGTGATACACACAGGGGGTTCGAGACCCAGTACTTC.

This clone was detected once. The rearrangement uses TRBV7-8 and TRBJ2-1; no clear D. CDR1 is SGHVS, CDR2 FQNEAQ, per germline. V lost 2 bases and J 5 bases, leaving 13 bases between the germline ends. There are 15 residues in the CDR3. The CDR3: CASSLSIIRDNEQFF. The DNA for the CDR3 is TGTGCCAGCAGCTTATCCATAATAAGAGACAATGAGCAGTTCTTC.

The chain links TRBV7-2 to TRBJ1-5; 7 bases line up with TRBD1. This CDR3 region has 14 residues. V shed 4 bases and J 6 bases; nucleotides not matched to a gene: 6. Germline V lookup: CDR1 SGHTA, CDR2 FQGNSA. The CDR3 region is CASSSPGGSQPQHF. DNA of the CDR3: TGTGCCAGCAGCTCCCCAGGGGGTAGTCAGCCCCAGCATTTT.

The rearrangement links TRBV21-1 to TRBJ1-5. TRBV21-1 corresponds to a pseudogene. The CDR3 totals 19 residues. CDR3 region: CASSKIGPRGIRSNQPQHF. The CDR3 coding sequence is TGTGCCAGCAGCAAGATCGGACCACGTGGTATTCGAAGCAATCAGCCCCAGCATTTT.

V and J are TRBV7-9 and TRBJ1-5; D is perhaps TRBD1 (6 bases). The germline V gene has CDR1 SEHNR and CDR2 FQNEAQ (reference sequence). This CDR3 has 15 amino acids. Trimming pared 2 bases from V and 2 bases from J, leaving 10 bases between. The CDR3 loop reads CASSLSTGRNQPQHF. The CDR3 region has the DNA TGTGCCAGCAGCTTAAGCACAGGGCGCAATCAGCCCCAGCATTTT.

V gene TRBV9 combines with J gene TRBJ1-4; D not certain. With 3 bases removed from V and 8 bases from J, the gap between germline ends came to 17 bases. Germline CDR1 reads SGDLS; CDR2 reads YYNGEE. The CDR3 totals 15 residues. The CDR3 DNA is TGTGCCAGCAGCGCATTAGCCCAAGAAGGAGAAAAACTGTTTTTT. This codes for CASSALAQEGEKLFF.

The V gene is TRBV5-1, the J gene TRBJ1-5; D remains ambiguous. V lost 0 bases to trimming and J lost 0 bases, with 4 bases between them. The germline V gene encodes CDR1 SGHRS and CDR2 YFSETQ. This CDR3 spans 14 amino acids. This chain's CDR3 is CASSLEPSNQPQHF. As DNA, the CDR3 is TGCGCCAGCAGCTTGGAACCTAGCAATCAGCCCCAGCATTTT.

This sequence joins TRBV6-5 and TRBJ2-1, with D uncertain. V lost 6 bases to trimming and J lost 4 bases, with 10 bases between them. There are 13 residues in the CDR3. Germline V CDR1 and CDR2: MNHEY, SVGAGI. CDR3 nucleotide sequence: TGTGCCAGCAGAAAAGACCCATACAATGAGCAGTTCTTC. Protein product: CASRKDPYNEQFF.